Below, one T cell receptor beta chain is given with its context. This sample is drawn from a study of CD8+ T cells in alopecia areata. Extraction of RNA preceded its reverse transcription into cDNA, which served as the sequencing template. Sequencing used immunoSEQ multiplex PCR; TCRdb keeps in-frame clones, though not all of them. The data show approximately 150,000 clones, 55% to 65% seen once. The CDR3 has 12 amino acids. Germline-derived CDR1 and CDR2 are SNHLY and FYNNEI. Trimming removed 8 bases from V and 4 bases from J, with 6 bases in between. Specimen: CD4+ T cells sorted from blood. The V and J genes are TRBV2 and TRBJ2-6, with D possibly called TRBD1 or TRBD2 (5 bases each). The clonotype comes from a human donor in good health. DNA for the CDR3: TGTGCCAGCGGGACCGGGGCCAACGTCCTGACTTTC. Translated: CASGTGANVLTF.